This TCR beta chain is from a study of cytomegalovirus exposure and HLA in healthy donors. The study's findings and limits: Excluded were some V segments that proved indistinguishable, including TRBV6-2 and TRBV6-3.

The PCR made use of 60 Vbeta and 13 Jbeta primers. Clones were sequenced by immunoSEQ multiplex PCR, and TCRdb holds only the in-frame ones, with some missing. This table has about 190,000 clones, about 81% appearing once. The CDR3 has 12 amino acids. J lost 2 bases, V lost 4 bases, and 0 bases had no gene match. The germline gives CDR1 GTSNPN, CDR2 SVGIG (reference sequence). This clone was seen more than once but under ten times. Its antigen remains unidentified. Other DNA sequences in this specimen translate into the identical CDR3. Sequencing used PBMCs. This chain uses TRBV30 with TRBJ2-7; TRBD2 agrees at 9 bases. The clonotype was recovered from a man aged 30 to 45 in good health and CMV-seropositive. CDR3 nucleotides: TGTGCCTGGACTAGCGGGACCTACGAGCAGTACTTC. Amino acids: CAWTSGTYEQYF.